This T cell receptor (beta chain) is from a study of blood T cell repertoires in COVID-19. Study context: Researchers got acute and convalescent COVID-19 samples from the United States, Italy and Spain. Sample material is recorded as cDNA or gDNA derived from T cells, B-cell-depleted T cells, or PBMCs.

Study processing details: Amplification with reference gene primers provided the estimates of nucleated cell counts. Using immunoSEQ multiplex PCR, the repertoire was profiled, and TCRdb retains in-frame clones only, with some absent. D and trimming were read from the DNA, whereas the V and J calls and clone size are those reported in that table. The data show 60,000 or so clones, approximately 80% seen once. The CDR3 covers 14 residues. The V gene's germline CDR1 is SEHNR and CDR2 FQNEAQ (reference sequence). Deletions cut 6 bases from V and 8 bases from J, with 19 bases between. The sample taken for sequencing was peripheral blood. The clonotype was recovered from a man aged 60-69 years with acute or convalescent COVID-19. The chain has TRBV7-9 and TRBJ1-2; tentatively, D is TRBD1 (5 bases). The CDR3 coding sequence is TGTGCCAGCAGTCCTACTTGGGGGGAGCCGGGCTACACCTTC. Translated, it gives CASSPTWGEPGYTF.